A selection of T cell receptor beta chains follows, all from one sample in a study of blood T cells in healthy people across ages. TCRdb ran MiXCR on the 5' RACE reads and lists one entry per CDR3 protein. The table lists roughly 900,000 distinct CDR3 sequences, roughly 43% of them singletons, with 10% to 15% in the top ten. The specimen was blood. These receptors were obtained from a man younger than 45 in good health. CDR3s include the opening cysteine and the closing phenylalanine or tryptophan. D genes are given only for firm matches. Not all rows give a size; the values are once, few, many and, for expanded clones, a class.

TRBJ2-7	-	few	TRBV27	TGTGCCAGCAGTTTATCAGTTCTAGTGGGTCCCTACGAGCAGTACTTC	CASSLSVLVGPYEQYF
TRBJ2-5	TRBD2	-	TRBV12-3/TRBV12-4	TGTGCCAGCACGGGGGTGCGGGGGGGCTTGAATGAGCAGTACTTC	CASTGVRGGLNEQYF
TRBJ1-2	-	-	TRBV6-5	TGTGCCAGCAGGCCGACACCGGGGCGCCTCTCCTATGGCTACACCTTC	CASRPTPGRLSYGYTF
TRBJ1-2	-	-	TRBV29-1	TGCAGCGTTGACGGTGTGCCTACTAACTATGGCTACACCTTC	CSVDGVPTNYGYTF
TRBJ2-5	-	-	TRBV6-2/TRBV6-3	TGTGCCAGCAGCAGAACTGGGCGGTACCAAGAGACCCAGTACTTC	CASSRTGRYQETQYF
TRBJ2-2	-	-	TRBV2	TGTGCCAGCAGTGAAGTCCCTTCGGGCACCGGGGAGCTGTTTTTT	CASSEVPSGTGELFF
TRBJ1-1	-	-	TRBV10-3	TGTGCCATCAGTGAGGCGAGGGTGTGGACTGAAGCTTTCTTT	CAISEARVWTEAFF
TRBJ2-3	-	-	TRBV7-2	TGTGCCAGCAGGTCTGGAGGCCCTAGCACAGATACGCAGTATTTT	CASRSGGPSTDTQYF
TRBJ2-3	TRBD2	few	TRBV7-8	TGTGCCAGCAGCTCACTGGCGGGGGGGCAAGGAGATACGCAGTATTTT	CASSSLAGGQGDTQYF
TRBJ2-7	-	-	TRBV20-1	TGCAGTGCTAGAGATGGCGCTAGCGAGGGGTACGAGCAGTACTTC	CSARDGASEGYEQYF
TRBJ1-5	-	-	TRBV10-3	TGTGCCATCAGTGAGGGGGTTAGCAATCAGCCCCAGCATTTT	CAISEGVSNQPQHF
TRBJ2-1	TRBD2	-	TRBV3-1	TGTGCCAGCAGCCCTCGCCCATCTAGCGGGGGCAACAATGAGCAGTTCTTC	CASSPRPSSGGNNEQFF
TRBJ2-3	TRBD1	-	TRBV5-1	TGCGCCAGCAGCCGTGACAGGGTTGAAACAGATACGCAGTATTTT	CASSRDRVETDTQYF
TRBJ2-7	TRBD2	-	TRBV6-5	TGTGCCAGCAGTCCTCGACTAGCGGGGAGCTCCTACAATGAGCAGTACTTC	CASSPRLAGSSYNEQYF
TRBJ2-7	TRBD2	many	TRBV4-3	TGCGCCAGCAGCCAAGACCGGACTAGCGTTACCTACGAGCAGTACTTC	CASSQDRTSVTYEQYF
TRBJ1-6	TRBD1	-	TRBV5-4	TGTGCCAGCAGCACACCCGGGACAGGGAATTCACCCCTCCACTTT	CASSTPGTGNSPLHF
TRBJ2-3	-	few	TRBV28	TGTGCCAGCAGTTCTACTAGCAGCGCCACAGATACGCAGTATTTT	CASSSTSSATDTQYF
TRBJ2-1	-	-	TRBV2	TGTGCCAGCAGTCGCCTCGGGAGCTACAATGAGCAGTTCTTC	CASSRLGSYNEQFF
TRBJ2-1	-	-	TRBV3-1	TGTGCCAGCATTCTCGGGGGTGAGCAGTTCTTC	CASILGGEQFF
TRBJ1-2	-	-	TRBV25-1	TGTGCCAATAGTGGGGAGCGTTATTATGGCTACACCTTC	CANSGERYYGYTF
TRBJ2-1	-	-	TRBV14	TGTGCCAGCAGCCAAGATTCGTCCTCCTACAATGAGCAGTTCTTC	CASSQDSSSYNEQFF
TRBJ1-2	TRBD1	-	TRBV6-2/TRBV6-3	TGTGCCAGCAGTTACGCCGGACAGGGCATAAAGGGTGGCTACACCTTC	CASSYAGQGIKGGYTF
TRBJ2-6	-	few	TRBV5-1	TGCGCCAGCAGCTCCGACATGGGTTTCGGGGCCAACGTCCTGACTTTC	CASSSDMGFGANVLTF
TRBJ1-6	-	-	TRBV6-1	TGTGCCAGCAGTGAAGCAGGCGTTAGATCACCCCTCCACTTT	CASSEAGVRSPLHF
TRBJ2-1	-	-	TRBV6-5	TGTGCCAGCAATCCGGGCGACCCAGACAATGAGCAGTTCTTC	CASNPGDPDNEQFF
TRBJ2-4	-	-	TRBV5-1	TGCGCCAGCAGCTCATTTACGGGAGGACAGGGAAAAAACATTCAGTACTTC	CASSSFTGGQGKNIQYF
TRBJ2-5	TRBD2	many	TRBV20-1	TGCAGTGCTAGAGAAGTAGCGGGGACCTCACAAGAGACCCAGTACTTC	CSAREVAGTSQETQYF